This T cell receptor (beta chain) derives from a study of T cells in localized non-small cell lung cancer. General study results and limits: Of the top 100 tumor clones, median roughly 60 were in adjacent lung, 25 to 35 among its top 100. Greater T cell density in blood accompanied longer overall survival.

Germline CDR1 reads SGHKS; CDR2 reads YYEKEE (reference sequence). The CDR3 is 17 residues long. Trimming stripped 0 bases from V and 0 bases from J, with 12 bases between. Some clones are missing from TCRdb's copy, which holds only in-frame ones; the method was immunoSEQ multiplex PCR. The table records roughly 30,000 clones, 88% of them present only once. As concerns this clone: Its target is not known.

This receptor was obtained from a woman aged 35-70 years with stage I lung adenocarcinoma. Source: peripheral blood, taken before any cancer treatment. The chain has TRBV5-5 and TRBJ2-2; D possibly uses TRBD1 or TRBD2 (5 bases each). The CDR3 DNA sequence: TGTGCCAGCAGCTTGGGGCGGTCGGGGCCGAACACCGGGGAGCTGTTTTTT. This gives the protein CASSLGRSGPNTGELFF.